What follows is one TCR beta chain and its context. This sample is drawn from a study of T cell changes during pregnancy in multiple sclerosis. Here immunoSEQ multiplex PCR was the method, and the copy in TCRdb shows in-frame clones only, minus some. The table shows 70,000 to 80,000 clones, with around nine tenths occurring only once. J was trimmed by 6 bases and V by 4 bases; bases with no gene match: 9. Germline-derived CDR1 and CDR2 are SNHLY and FYNNEI. This CDR3 region has 15 residues. The chain is built from TRBV2 and TRBJ1-5, with 7 bases fitting TRBD1. Sequenced material: peripheral blood, taken before pregnancy. This TCR was sampled from a female donor with multiple sclerosis, enrolled in a pregnancy study. The CDR3 sequence: CASSGGQLVGQPQHF. The CDR3 coding sequence is TGTGCCAGCAGTGGGGGACAGTTGGTGGGTCAGCCCCAGCATTTT.